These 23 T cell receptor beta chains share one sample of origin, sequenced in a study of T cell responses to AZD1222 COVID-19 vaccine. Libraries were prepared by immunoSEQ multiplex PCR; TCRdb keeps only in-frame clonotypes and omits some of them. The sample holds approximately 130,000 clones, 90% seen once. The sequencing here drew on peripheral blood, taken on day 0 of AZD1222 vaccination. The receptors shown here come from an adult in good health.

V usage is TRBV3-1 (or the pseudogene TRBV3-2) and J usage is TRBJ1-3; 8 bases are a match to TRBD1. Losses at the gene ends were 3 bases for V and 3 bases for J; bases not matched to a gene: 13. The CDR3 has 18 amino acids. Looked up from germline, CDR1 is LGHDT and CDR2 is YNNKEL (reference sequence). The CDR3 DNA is TGTGCCAGCAGCCAGGCCCTTTTAGGGACAGGAGGTGGAAACACCATATATTTT. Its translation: CASSQALLGTGGGNTIYF.

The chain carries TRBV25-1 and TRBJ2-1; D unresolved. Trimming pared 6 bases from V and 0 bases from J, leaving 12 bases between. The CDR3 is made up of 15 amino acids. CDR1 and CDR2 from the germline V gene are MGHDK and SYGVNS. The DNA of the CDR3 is TGTGCCAGCAGAGAAGTCCAGAGCTCCTACAATGAGCAGTTCTTC. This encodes CASREVQSSYNEQFF.

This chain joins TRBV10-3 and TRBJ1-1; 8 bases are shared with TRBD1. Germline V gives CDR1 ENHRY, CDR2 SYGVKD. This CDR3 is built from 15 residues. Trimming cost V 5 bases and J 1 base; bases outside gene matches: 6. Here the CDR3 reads CAISLKGTGNTEAFF. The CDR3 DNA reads TGTGCCATCAGTTTAAAAGGGACAGGGAACACTGAAGCTTTCTTT.

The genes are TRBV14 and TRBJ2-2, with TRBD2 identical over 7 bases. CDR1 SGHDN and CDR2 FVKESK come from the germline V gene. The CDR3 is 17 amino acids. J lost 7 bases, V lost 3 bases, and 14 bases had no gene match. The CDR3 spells CASSQNGLGGWIGELFF. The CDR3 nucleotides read TGTGCCAGCAGCCAGAACGGACTAGGTGGCTGGATCGGGGAGCTGTTTTTT.

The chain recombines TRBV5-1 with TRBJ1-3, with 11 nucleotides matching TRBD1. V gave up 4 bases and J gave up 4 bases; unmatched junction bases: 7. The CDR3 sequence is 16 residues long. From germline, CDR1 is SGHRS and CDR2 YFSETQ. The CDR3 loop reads CASSTTGQGVGNTIYF. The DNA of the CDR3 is TGCGCCAGCAGCACAACGGGACAGGGGGTCGGAAACACCATATATTTT.

This CDR3 is CASSFSGPISTDTQYF. DNA for the CDR3: TGTGCCAGCAGCTTTAGCGGGCCCATCAGCACAGATACGCAGTATTTT. The gene calls are TRBV9 and TRBJ2-3, with TRBD2 matching 7 bases. From germline, CDR1 is SGDLS and CDR2 YYNGEE. V was pared by 4 bases and J by 0 bases, with 8 bases of the junction left unmatched. This CDR3 contains 16 residues.

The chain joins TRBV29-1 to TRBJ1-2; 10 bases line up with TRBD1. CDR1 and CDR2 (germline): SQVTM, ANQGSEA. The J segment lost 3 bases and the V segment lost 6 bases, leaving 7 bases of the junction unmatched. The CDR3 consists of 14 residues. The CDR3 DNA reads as TGCAGCGTAGAGGGACAGGGGTTAGACTATGGCTACACCTTC. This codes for CSVEGQGLDYGYTF.

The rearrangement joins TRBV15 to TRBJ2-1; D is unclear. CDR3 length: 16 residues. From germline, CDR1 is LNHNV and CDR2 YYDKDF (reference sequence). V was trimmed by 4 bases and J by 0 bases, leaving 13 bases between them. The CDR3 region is CATSKSGGGSYNEQFF. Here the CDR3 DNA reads TGTGCCACCAGCAAGTCGGGCGGCGGCTCCTACAATGAGCAGTTCTTC.

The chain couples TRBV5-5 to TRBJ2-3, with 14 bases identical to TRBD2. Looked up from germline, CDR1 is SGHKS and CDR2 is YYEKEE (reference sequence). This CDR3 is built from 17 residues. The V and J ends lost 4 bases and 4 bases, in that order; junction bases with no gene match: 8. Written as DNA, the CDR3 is TGTGCCAGCAGCCGCCCGACTAGCGGGGGGGTATCAGATACGCAGTATTTT. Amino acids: CASSRPTSGGVSDTQYF. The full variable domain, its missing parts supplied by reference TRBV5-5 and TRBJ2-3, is DAGVTQSPTHLIKTRGQQVTLRCSPISGHKSVSWYQQVLGQGPQFIFQYYEKEERGRGNFPDRFSARQFPNYSSELNVNALLLGDSALYLCASSRPTSGGVSDTQYFGPGTRLTVL.

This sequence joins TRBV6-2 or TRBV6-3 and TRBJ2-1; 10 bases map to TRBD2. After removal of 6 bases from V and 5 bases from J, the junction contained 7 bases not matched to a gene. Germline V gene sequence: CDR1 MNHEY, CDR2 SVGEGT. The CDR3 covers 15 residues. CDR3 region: CASSPSGSWHNEQFF. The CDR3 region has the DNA TGTGCCAGCAGCCCTAGCGGGAGTTGGCACAATGAGCAGTTCTTC.

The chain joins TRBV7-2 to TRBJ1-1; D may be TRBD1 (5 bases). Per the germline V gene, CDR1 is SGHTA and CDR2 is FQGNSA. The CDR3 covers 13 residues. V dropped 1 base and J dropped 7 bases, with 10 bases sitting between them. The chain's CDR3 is CASSLGPGGEAFF. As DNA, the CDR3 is TGTGCCAGCAGCTTAGGTCCGGGGGGTGAAGCTTTCTTT.

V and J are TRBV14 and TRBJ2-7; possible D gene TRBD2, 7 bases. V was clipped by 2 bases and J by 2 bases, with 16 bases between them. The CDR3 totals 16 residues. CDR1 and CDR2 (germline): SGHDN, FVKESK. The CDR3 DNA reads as TGTGCCAGCAGCCAAAGGTTCGGGGGGCTGACCTACGAGCAGTACTTC. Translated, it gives CASSQRFGGLTYEQYF.

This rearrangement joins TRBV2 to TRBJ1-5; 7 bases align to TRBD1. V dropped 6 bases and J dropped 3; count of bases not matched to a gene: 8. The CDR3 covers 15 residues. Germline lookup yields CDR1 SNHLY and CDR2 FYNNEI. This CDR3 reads CASRLQGSTNQPQHF. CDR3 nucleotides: TGTGCCAGCAGGCTACAGGGGTCTACCAATCAGCCCCAGCATTTT.

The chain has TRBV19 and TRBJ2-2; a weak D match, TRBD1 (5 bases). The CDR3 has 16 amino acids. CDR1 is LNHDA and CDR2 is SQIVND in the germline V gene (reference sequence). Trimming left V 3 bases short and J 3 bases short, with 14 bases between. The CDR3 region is CASSIARVWDTGELFF. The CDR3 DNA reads TGTGCCAGTAGTATCGCCAGGGTCTGGGACACCGGGGAGCTGTTTTTT.

CDR3 in DNA: TGTGCCAGCAGCTTAAGCAGGGATGGAAAGACCCAGTACTTC. Encoded protein: CASSLSRDGKTQYF. The chain recombines TRBV7-8 with TRBJ2-5; possibly TRBD1 for D (5 bases). V lost 2 bases, J lost 6 bases, and 13 bases lay in between. The germline V gene encodes CDR1 SGHVS and CDR2 FQNEAQ. The CDR3 is made up of 14 amino acids.

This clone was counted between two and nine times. CDR3 sequence reads: CATSPPDQTADTQYF. The DNA for the CDR3 is TGTGCCACCAGCCCCCCGGACCAAACAGCAGATACGCAGTATTTT. V usage is TRBV15 and J usage is TRBJ2-3; D not certain. The V gene lost 5 bases and the J gene lost 4 bases, with 16 bases spanning the gap. The CDR3 length is 15 residues. Germline CDR1 LNHNV, CDR2 YYDKDF (reference sequence).

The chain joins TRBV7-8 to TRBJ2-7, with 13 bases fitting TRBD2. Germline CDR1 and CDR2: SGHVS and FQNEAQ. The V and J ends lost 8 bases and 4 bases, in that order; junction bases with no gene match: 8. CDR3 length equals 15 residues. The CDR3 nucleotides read TGTGCCAGCGGGGTGACTAGCGGGGGGACATACGAGCAGTACTTC. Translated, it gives CASGVTSGGTYEQYF.

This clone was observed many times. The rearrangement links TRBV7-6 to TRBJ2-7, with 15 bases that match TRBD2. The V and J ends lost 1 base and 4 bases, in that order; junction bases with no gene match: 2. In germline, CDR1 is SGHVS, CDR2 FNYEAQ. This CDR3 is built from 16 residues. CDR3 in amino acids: CASSLEGTSGRYEQYF. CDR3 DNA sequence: TGTGCCAGCAGCTTAGAGGGGACTAGCGGGAGGTACGAGCAGTACTTC.

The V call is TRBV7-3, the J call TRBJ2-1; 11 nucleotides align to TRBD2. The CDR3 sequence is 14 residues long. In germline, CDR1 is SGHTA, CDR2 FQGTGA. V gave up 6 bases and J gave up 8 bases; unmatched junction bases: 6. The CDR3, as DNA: TGTGCCAGCAGGGCTACTAGCGGGAGTGATGAGCAGTTCTTC. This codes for CASRATSGSDEQFF.

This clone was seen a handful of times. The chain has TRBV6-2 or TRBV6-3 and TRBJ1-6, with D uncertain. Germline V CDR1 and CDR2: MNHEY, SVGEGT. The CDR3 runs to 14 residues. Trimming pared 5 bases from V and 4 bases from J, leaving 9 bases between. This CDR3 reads CASSHPGYNSPLHF. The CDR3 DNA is TGTGCCAGCAGTCACCCGGGGTATAATTCACCCCTCCACTTT.

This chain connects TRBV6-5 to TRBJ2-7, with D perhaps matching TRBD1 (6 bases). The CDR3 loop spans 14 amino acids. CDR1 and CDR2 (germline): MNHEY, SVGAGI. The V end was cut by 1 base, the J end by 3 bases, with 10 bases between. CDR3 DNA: TGTGCCAGCAGTTACTTCCAGGGGAGCTACGAGCAGTACTTC. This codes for CASSYFQGSYEQYF.

Written as DNA, the CDR3 is TGTGCCAGCAGCCTCCCCGGTGGGCTAGCGGGAGGTATTGAGCAGTTCTTC. Translation gives CASSLPGGLAGGIEQFF. The chain links TRBV7-9 to TRBJ2-1; TRBD2 matches 11 bases. The V segment lost 5 bases and the J segment 9 bases; nucleotides outside the gene matches: 15. CDR3 length equals 17 residues. Germline V gene sequence: CDR1 SEHNR, CDR2 FQNEAQ (reference sequence).

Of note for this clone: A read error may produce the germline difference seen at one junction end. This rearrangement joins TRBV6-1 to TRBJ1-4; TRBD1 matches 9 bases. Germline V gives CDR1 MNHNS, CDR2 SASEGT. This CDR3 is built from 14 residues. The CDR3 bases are TGTGCCAGCAGAGAAGGACAGGGGATCGAAAAACTGTTTTTT. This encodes CASREGQGIEKLFF.